The 17 T cell receptor beta chains reported below all come from one sample, sequenced in a study of T-cell memory formation after mild COVID-19. TCRdb redid the calling of the 5' RACE reads with MiXCR, one entry per CDR3 protein. This sample has a few hundred thousand distinct CDR3 sequences; about a sixth occur once, and the top ten carry roughly a fifth. The sample taken for sequencing was PBMCs or a T cell subset sorted from them (not recorded which). All receptors derive from a man between 18 and 29 years old who had mild COVID-19 (a few samples of this study predate the infection). Cell type and time point are not known.

This clonotype was detected a few times. V gene TRBV7-9 combines with J gene TRBJ2-7, with D perhaps TRBD1 or TRBD2 (5 bases each). The ends were cut back, 1 base at V and 0 bases at J, with 10 bases in the middle. CDR3 length: 15 residues. The germline CDR1 and CDR2 sequences are SEHNR and FQNEAQ (reference sequence). The CDR3 coding sequence is TGTGCCAGCAGCTTAGATGGGACGGCCTCCTACGAGCAGTACTTC. It specifies CASSLDGTASYEQYF.

A few counts support this clonotype. The V call is TRBV4-2, the J call TRBJ2-5, with D tentatively TRBD2 (6 bases). Germline loops: CDR1 LGHNA, CDR2 YNFKEQ. V was shortened by 0 bases and J by 1 base, with 18 bases between the two germline ends. The CDR3 sequence is 18 residues long. The CDR3 nucleotides read TGTGCCAGCAGCCAAGATCGAGACACGGGGGACCTCCAAGAGACCCAGTACTTC. It codes for CASSQDRDTGDLQETQYF.

At least ten counts were recorded for this clonotype. The chain's CDR3 is CASSLANQETQYF. The CDR3 coding sequence is TGTGCCAGCAGCTTAGCGAACCAAGAGACCCAGTACTTC. This chain joins TRBV7-2 and TRBJ2-5; D remains unclear. Germline CDR1 is SGHTA and CDR2 is FQGNSA. V lost 0 bases and J 0 bases, leaving 2 bases between the germline ends. This CDR3 has 13 residues.

This clonotype was observed a handful of times. The chain links TRBV4-1 to TRBJ2-5; 12 bases align to TRBD2. Germline lookup yields CDR1 MGHRA and CDR2 YSYEKL. The V segment lost 1 base and the J segment 2 bases; nucleotides outside the gene matches: 8. This CDR3 comprises 18 residues. CDR3 sequence: CASSQGRLAGGLQETQYF. The CDR3 DNA is TGCGCCAGCAGCCAAGGACGCCTAGCGGGGGGGCTACAAGAGACCCAGTACTTC.

This clonotype showed up just a few times. The chain has TRBV30 and TRBJ2-2; 9 bases line up with TRBD2. The CDR3 totals 15 residues. With V trimmed by 4 bases and J by 6 bases, 9 bases remained unmatched. Per the germline V gene, CDR1 is GTSNPN and CDR2 is SVGIG (reference sequence). In DNA, the CDR3 is TGTGCCTGGATAGCCAGCGGGGGGAATGCCGGGGAGCTGTTTTTT. This codes for CAWIASGGNAGELFF.

This clonotype has ten or more counts. Here the CDR3 DNA reads TGCGCCAGCAGCCAAGAGGCCGAGGGCTCCTACGAGCAGTACTTC. It is translated as CASSQEAEGSYEQYF. The rearrangement uses TRBV4-3 and TRBJ2-7, with D perhaps matching TRBD2 (5 bases). V was cut by 0 bases and J by 0 bases, with 9 bases left in between. Germline CDR1 LGHNA, CDR2 YSLEER. This CDR3 has 15 amino acids.

This clonotype was seen more than once but under ten times. The chain couples TRBV4-3 to TRBJ2-3; 11 nucleotides agree with TRBD2. The CDR3 has 16 residues. The J segment lost 1 base and the V segment lost 4 bases, leaving 4 bases of the junction unmatched. Per germline, CDR1 LGHNA and CDR2 YSLEER. The CDR3 region has the DNA TGCGCCAGCAGCCCAGAACTAGCGGGGGGCACAGATACGCAGTATTTT. As protein: CASSPELAGGTDTQYF.

The J gene is TRBJ2-3, the V gene TRBV5-1, with 15 bases identical to TRBD2. V lost 4 bases, J lost 4 bases, and 4 bases stayed unmatched. CDR1 is SGHRS and CDR2 is YFSETQ in the germline V gene. There are 16 residues in the CDR3. CDR3 bases: TGCGCCAGCAGCGTAGGACTAGCGGGGGGGCCAGATACGCAGTATTTT. Its protein product is CASSVGLAGGPDTQYF.

The genes are TRBV15 and TRBJ2-3; D not resolved. V was pared by 8 bases and J by 0 bases, with 6 bases between. From germline, CDR1 is LNHNV and CDR2 YYDKDF (reference sequence). The CDR3 is 12 residues long. CDR3 sequence: CATSSSTDTQYF. For the CDR3, the DNA is TGTGCCACCTCGAGTAGCACAGATACGCAGTATTTT.

This clonotype was counted only a few times. The chain links TRBV9 to TRBJ2-3; D is ambiguous. Germline CDR1 and CDR2: SGDLS and YYNGEE. V was pared by 3 bases and J by 0 bases, with 8 bases between. This CDR3 has 14 amino acids. This CDR3 reads CASSAVTSTDTQYF. CDR3 coding DNA: TGTGCCAGCAGCGCAGTGACCAGCACAGATACGCAGTATTTT.

There are a few counts of this clonotype. The J gene is TRBJ2-5, the V gene TRBV9, with D possibly being TRBD1 (7 bases). The CDR3 totals 14 residues. Germline V gives CDR1 SGDLS, CDR2 YYNGEE. The germline V and J ends were trimmed by 3 bases and 1 base, with 10 bases remaining between them. The CDR3 reads CASSARGVQETQYF. The CDR3 region has the DNA TGTGCCAGCAGCGCCAGGGGGGTCCAAGAGACCCAGTACTTC. Full variable domain (remainder filled in from reference TRBV9 and TRBJ2-5): DSGVTQTPKHLITATGQRVTLRCSPRSGDLSVYWYQQSLDQGLQFLIQYYNGEERAKGNILERFSAQQFPDLHSELNLSSLELGDSALYFCASSARGVQETQYFGPGTRLLVL.

In its sample, this clonotype was seen a few times. This chain connects TRBV28 to TRBJ1-1; D is uncertain. Trimming removed 3 bases at V and 4 bases at J, with 12 bases between. There are 14 residues in the CDR3. Germline V gives CDR1 MDHEN, CDR2 SYDVKM. DNA for the CDR3: TGTGCCAGCAGTTTGTGGGAGGCGAGCACTGAAGCTTTCTTT. Translated, it gives CASSLWEASTEAFF.

This clonotype showed up just a few times. The V and J genes are TRBV5-1 and TRBJ1-2, with 11 nucleotides matching TRBD1. Germline V lookup: CDR1 SGHRS, CDR2 YFSETQ. Losses at the gene ends were 2 bases for V and 3 bases for J; bases not matched to a gene: 12. There are 18 residues in the CDR3. The CDR3 DNA is TGCGCCAGCAGCTTTACCGGGACAGGGGGATCTTCAGACTATGGCTACACCTTC. It yields the protein CASSFTGTGGSSDYGYTF.

The chain is built from TRBV5-1 and TRBJ1-5; 7 nucleotides align to TRBD1. CDR3 length: 15 residues. V was pared by 8 bases and J by 0 bases, with 8 bases of the junction left unmatched. Germline CDR1 and CDR2: SGHRS and YFSETQ. The CDR3 DNA sequence: TGCGCCAGGGAACAGGGGAGTCGTAGCAATCAGCCCCAGCATTTT. Amino acid sequence: CAREQGSRSNQPQHF.

This clonotype came up once. The rearrangement joins TRBV10-1 to TRBJ2-7; 12 bases are shared with TRBD1. This CDR3 contains 14 residues. The ends lost 2 bases at V and 5 bases at J; junction bases unmatched: 1. The germline V gene encodes CDR1 WNHNN and CDR2 SYGVQD (reference sequence). Written as DNA, the CDR3 is TGCGCCAGCAGTGAGGGGACAGGGGGCCACGAGCAGTACTTC. It translates to CASSEGTGGHEQYF.

This clonotype was seen a few times. V gene TRBV18 combines with J gene TRBJ1-6; D call uncertain. Trimming removed 3 bases from V and 8 bases from J, with 11 bases in between. Germline V CDR1 and CDR2: KGHSH, LQKENI. The CDR3 extends over 14 amino acids. The CDR3 coding sequence is TGTGCCAGCTCACCCACGGTCGGCGATTCACCCCTCCACTTT. It encodes CASSPTVGDSPLHF.

This chain links TRBV11-2 with TRBJ1-2; unclear D gene. Between the trimmed V and J ends, which lost 1 base and 5 bases, there was a span of 14 bases. This CDR3 is 15 amino acids long. CDR1 and CDR2 from the germline V gene are SGHAT and FQNNGV. CDR3: CASSLAQNGPYGYTF. CDR3 bases: TGTGCCAGCAGCTTAGCTCAAAACGGGCCTTATGGCTACACCTTC. Based on the CDR3 plus reference TRBV11-2 and TRBJ1-2, the full variable domain is EAGVAQSPRYKIIEKRQSVAFWCNPISGHATLYWYQQILGQGPKLLIQFQNNGVVDDSQLPKDRFSAERLKGVDSTLKIQPAKLEDSAVYLCASSLAQNGPYGYTFGSGTRLTVV.